Presented here are 6 T cell receptor beta chains from one specimen sequenced in a study of blood T cell repertoires in COVID-19. Data came from immunoSEQ multiplex PCR; TCRdb stores just in-frame clones and leaves some out. The data contain a few hundred thousand clones, around 87% of them singletons. The sample taken for sequencing was PBMCs or T cells enriched from blood (not recorded which). The receptors were gathered from a middle-aged man in a cohort exposed to, infected with or recovered from COVID-19 (not recorded which).

The chain links TRBV6-1 to TRBJ2-5, with 10 bases that match TRBD2. CDR3 length: 15 amino acids. Germline V gene lookup returns CDR1 MNHNS and CDR2 SASEGT. V was clipped by 2 bases and J by 4 bases; unmatched bases: 4. The CDR3 nucleotides read TGTGCCAGCAGTGAACTAGCGGGAGACCGAGAGACCCAGTACTTC. It is translated as CASSELAGDRETQYF.

The V gene is TRBV5-1, the J gene TRBJ2-7, with TRBD1 matching 10 bases. V was clipped by 4 bases and J by 4 bases; unmatched bases: 2. Per the germline V gene, CDR1 is SGHRS and CDR2 is YFSETQ. The CDR3 contains 13 residues. Written as DNA, the CDR3 is TGCGCCAGCAGCAAGGACAGGGGGTACGAGCAGTACTTC. Translating it yields CASSKDRGYEQYF.

This chain links TRBV7-9 with TRBJ1-1, with 9 nucleotides matching TRBD1. V trimming: 4 bases; J trimming: 4 bases; junction bases outside the gene matches: 4. Germline V gives CDR1 SEHNR, CDR2 FQNEAQ (reference sequence). The CDR3 loop spans 14 amino acids. The CDR3 sequence is CASSSTGGGTEAFF. The CDR3 DNA reads TGTGCCAGCAGCTCAACAGGGGGCGGCACTGAAGCTTTCTTT.

This chain joins TRBV4-1 and TRBJ1-1, with 7 bases aligning to TRBD1. CDR1 and CDR2 (germline): MGHRA, YSYEKL. V trimming: 3 bases; J trimming: 1 base; junction bases outside the gene matches: 5. CDR3 length: 15 residues. DNA for the CDR3: TGCGCCAGCAGCCAGAGACAGGGCGGGAACACTGAAGCTTTCTTT. Translating gives CASSQRQGGNTEAFF.

The chain links TRBV3-1 (or the pseudogene TRBV3-2) to TRBJ1-3; D not resolved. The germline gives CDR1 LGHDT, CDR2 YNNKEL (reference sequence). Trimming stripped 4 bases from V and 4 bases from J, with 11 bases between. The CDR3 sequence is 14 residues long. This CDR3 reads CASSPRTQGNTIYF. The DNA of the CDR3 is TGTGCCAGCAGCCCACGCACCCAGGGAAACACCATATATTTT.

The J gene is TRBJ2-7, the V gene TRBV6-2 or TRBV6-3; possible D gene TRBD1, 6 bases. There are 13 residues in the CDR3. CDR1 and CDR2 (germline): MNHEY, SVGEGT. V was trimmed by 2 bases and J by 6 bases, leaving 11 bases between them. CDR3 bases: TGTGCCAGCAGTTACGGGGACAAGGTCGAGCAGTACTTC. This sequence encodes CASSYGDKVEQYF.